The following is a T cell receptor beta chain sequence with its context. The CDR3 sequence is 14 residues long. Germline V gene sequence: CDR1 ENHRY, CDR2 SYGVKD. V was cut by 4 bases and J by 4 bases, with 13 bases left in between. The PCR contained 60 Vbeta and 13 Jbeta primers. The data were produced by immunoSEQ multiplex PCR, yet TCRdb's version contains in-frame clones alone and is incomplete. The sample shows about 170,000 clones, around 74% of them seen only once. The data derive from a study of cytomegalovirus exposure and HLA in healthy donors. This TCR was sampled from a female donor in good health and CMV-seronegative. The specimen sequenced was PBMCs. The V call is TRBV10-3, the J call TRBJ1-2; perhaps TRBD1 as D (6 bases). CDR3 residues: CAISGDRKGYGYTF. DNA of the CDR3: TGTGCCATCAGTGGTGACAGGAAGGGCTATGGCTACACCTTC.